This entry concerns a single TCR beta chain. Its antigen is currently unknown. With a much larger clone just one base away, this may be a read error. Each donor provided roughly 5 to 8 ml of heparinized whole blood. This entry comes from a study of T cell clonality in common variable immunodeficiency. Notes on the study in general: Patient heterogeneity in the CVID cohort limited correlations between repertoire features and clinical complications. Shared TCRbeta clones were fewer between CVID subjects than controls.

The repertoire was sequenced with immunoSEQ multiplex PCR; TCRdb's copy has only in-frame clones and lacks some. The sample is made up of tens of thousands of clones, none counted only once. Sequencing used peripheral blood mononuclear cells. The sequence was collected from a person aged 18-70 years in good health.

CDR3 amino acids: CASSTGTSSCNEQFF. Incomplete CDR3 DNA: TGTGCCAGTAGTACCGGGACTAGCTCTTGCAATGAG. The chain is built from TRBV19 and TRBJ2-1; 9 bases match TRBD2. From the germline J gene comes the end of the CDR3, since the read stops 3 residues before it. J gave up 6 bases and V 4 bases, and 7 bases lay outside the gene matches. The CDR3 has 15 residues. CDR1 LNHDA and CDR2 SQIVND come from the germline V gene (reference sequence).